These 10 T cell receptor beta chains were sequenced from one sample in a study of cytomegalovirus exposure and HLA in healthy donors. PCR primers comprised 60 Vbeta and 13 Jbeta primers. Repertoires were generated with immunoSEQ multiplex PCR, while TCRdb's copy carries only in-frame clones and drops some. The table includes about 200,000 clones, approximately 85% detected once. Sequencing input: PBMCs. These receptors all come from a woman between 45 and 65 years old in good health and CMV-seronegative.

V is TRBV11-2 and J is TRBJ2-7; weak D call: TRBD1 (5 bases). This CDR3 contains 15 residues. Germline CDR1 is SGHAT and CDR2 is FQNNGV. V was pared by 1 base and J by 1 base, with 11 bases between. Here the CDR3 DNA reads TGTGCCAGCAGCTTAGGTCAGGGCTTGTCCTACGAGCAGTACTTC. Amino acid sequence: CASSLGQGLSYEQYF.

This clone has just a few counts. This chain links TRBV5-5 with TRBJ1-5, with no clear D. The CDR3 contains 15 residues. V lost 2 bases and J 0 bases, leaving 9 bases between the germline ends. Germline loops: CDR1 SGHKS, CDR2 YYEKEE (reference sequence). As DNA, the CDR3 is TGTGCCAGCAGCTTACTTAGTGCTAGCAATCAGCCCCAGCATTTT. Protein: CASSLLSASNQPQHF.

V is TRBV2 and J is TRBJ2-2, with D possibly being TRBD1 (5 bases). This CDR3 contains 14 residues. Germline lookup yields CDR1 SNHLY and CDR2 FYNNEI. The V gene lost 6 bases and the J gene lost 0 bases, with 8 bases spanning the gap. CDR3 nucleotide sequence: TGTGCCAGCAGAACAGGAGCGAACACCGGGGAGCTGTTTTTT. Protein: CASRTGANTGELFF.

The CDR3 region has the DNA TGTGCCAGCACTCATCTCCCGGACTATGGCTACACCTTC. Protein sequence: CASTHLPDYGYTF. This sequence joins TRBV6-6 and TRBJ1-2; D not certain. Germline V gene sequence: CDR1 MNHNY, CDR2 SVGAGI (reference sequence). This CDR3 is 13 amino acids long. V shed 7 bases and J shed 3 bases, with 12 bases lying between them.

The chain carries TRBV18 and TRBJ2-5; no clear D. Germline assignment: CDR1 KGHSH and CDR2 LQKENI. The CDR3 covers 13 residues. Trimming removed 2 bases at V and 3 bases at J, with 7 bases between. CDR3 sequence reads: CASSPYTEETQYF. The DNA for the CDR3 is TGTGCCAGCTCACCATACACAGAAGAGACCCAGTACTTC.

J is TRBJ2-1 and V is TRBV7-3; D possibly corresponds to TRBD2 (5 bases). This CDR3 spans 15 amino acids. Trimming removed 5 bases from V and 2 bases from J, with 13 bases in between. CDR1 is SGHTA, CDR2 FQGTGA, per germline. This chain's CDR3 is CASSEAGSAYNEQFF. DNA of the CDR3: TGTGCCAGCAGCGAGGCCGGTAGCGCCTACAATGAGCAGTTCTTC. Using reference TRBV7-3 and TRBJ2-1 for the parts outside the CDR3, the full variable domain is GAGVSQTPSNKVTEKGKYVELRCDPISGHTALYWYRQSLGQGPEFLIYFQGTGAADDSGLPNDRFFAVRPEGSVSTLKIQRTERGDSAVYLCASSEAGSAYNEQFFGPGTRLTVL.

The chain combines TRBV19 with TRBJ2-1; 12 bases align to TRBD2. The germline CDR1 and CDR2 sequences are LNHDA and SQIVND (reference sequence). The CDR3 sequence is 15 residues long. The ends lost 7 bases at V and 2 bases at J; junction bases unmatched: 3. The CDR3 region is CASITSGRPYNEQFF. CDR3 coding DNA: TGTGCCAGTATTACTAGCGGGAGGCCCTACAATGAGCAGTTCTTC.

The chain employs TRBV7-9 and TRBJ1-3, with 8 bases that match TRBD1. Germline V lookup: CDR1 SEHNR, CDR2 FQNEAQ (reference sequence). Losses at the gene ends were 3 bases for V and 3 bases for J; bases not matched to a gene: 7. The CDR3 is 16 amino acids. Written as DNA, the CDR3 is TGTGCCAGCAGCTTCCCGCAGGGGGCGAATGGAAACACCATATATTTT. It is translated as CASSFPQGANGNTIYF.

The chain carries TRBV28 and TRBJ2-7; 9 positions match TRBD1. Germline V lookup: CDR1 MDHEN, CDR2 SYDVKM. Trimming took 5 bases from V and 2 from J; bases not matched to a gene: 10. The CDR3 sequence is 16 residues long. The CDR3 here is CASSLLGTGSPYEQYF. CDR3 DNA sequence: TGTGCCAGCAGTCTACTCGGGACAGGGAGTCCCTACGAGCAGTACTTC.

In DNA form, the CDR3 reads TGTGCCACCAGCAGGGGGGGGACTAGCGGGAAATACACCGGGGAGCTGTTTTTT. The encoded protein is CATSRGGTSGKYTGELFF. This chain joins TRBV15 and TRBJ2-2; 13 bases align to TRBD2. The CDR3 contains 18 residues. V dropped 3 bases and J dropped 3; count of bases not matched to a gene: 7. Germline loops: CDR1 LNHNV, CDR2 YYDKDF (reference sequence).